This TCR beta chain was sequenced in a study of blood T cells in healthy people across ages (dated by TCRdb to 2014 to 2015). The study in broad terms: Template switching captured roughly one uniquely barcoded TCR beta cDNA molecule per two T cells in model experiments. Age-related changes in TCR beta repertoire diversity were measured in the study by deep sequencing normalized with unique cDNA molecular identifiers. The donors were split into four age groups: young (average 16 years), middle-aged (roughly 39), aged (over 55) and long-lived (roughly 77). Two additional independent replicas of 1 million unique cDNA reads from the same blood draw were analyzed for two donors (one aged 18 to 29 and one aged 80 or older).

General findings and caveats noted by the study authors: A strong correlation was found between observed TCR beta diversity and the percentage of naive T cells measured by flow cytometry. As age increased, observed TCR beta diversity per million T cells dropped in a roughly linear way, and a significant reduction was already evident by age 40. The long-lived group showed more naive CD4+ T cells, fewer expanded clones and increased TCR diversity than the aged group, suggesting age selection. Donor CMV infection status was unknown, potentially confounding age-related changes in expanded clonotypes. Since profiling was done on bulk unsorted PBMCs, naive and antigen-experienced compartments could not be conclusively compared. Total diversity estimates from one million sequenced T cells were considered lower bounds and underestimates.

Library preparation used 5' RACE. TCRdb lists the instrument as Illumina HiSeq 2500. A second 7 to 11 cycle PCR used a sample-barcoded 5' primer and a J-beta primer mix. Each TCR beta cDNA molecule received a unique molecular identifier from a template-switch 5' adaptor carrying 12 random nucleotides. Each sample yielded at least 2.5 million CDR3-containing paired-end reads. All of the RNA was converted into first-strand cDNA using the Mint cDNA synthesis kit, with a TRBC-specific oligonucleotide serving as the primer. After uracil-DNA glycosylase treatment, a first 18-cycle PCR used universal primers M1SS and BC2_uni_R on all cDNA. In the source study's methods: For normalization, 1 million high-quality reads, each with a distinct molecular identifier, were randomly selected from each sample. Instead of being binned into consensus sequences, reads with shared molecular identifiers were discarded. MiTCR, with a Q25 quality threshold and the strictest error-elimination algorithm, was used for CDR3 identification, clonotype clustering and error correction. A nonparametric unseen species model using Euler transformation provided a lower-bound estimate of total TCR beta diversity. In TCRdb, the public reads were trimmed at Q25 with fastp and aligned with MiXCR, with productive beta chains retained. Entries that share a CDR3 protein sequence are merged under the most common genes and DNA. It is TCRdb's table, rather than the study itself, that gives the V and J calls and clone size. In all, the sample holds roughly 1,100,000 distinct CDR3 sequences, and about 25% of those were seen once. 0.65% to 0.95% of the sample goes to the ten largest clones.

Systemically healthy Caucasian individuals from Russia, approximately 39 in total and aged about 6 to 95 years, were included as donors. Approximately 9 milliliters of peripheral blood were collected from each donor into EDTA-treated Vacutainer tubes. Ficoll-Paque density-gradient centrifugation was used to isolate PBMCs, with at least 7 million per sample. Trizol reagent was used to extract total RNA from PBMCs, with at least 5 micrograms per sample. Naive CD45RAhigh/CD27high T cell percentages were measured by flow cytometry on a PBMC aliquot from every donor. For this clonotype: The antigen this receptor binds is unknown. No per-base quality is available; no much larger clone lies one base away.

V drops 5 bases and J drops 2 bases, leaving 15 bases in between. The CDR3 runs 15 residues from the cysteine to the phenylalanine. Only CDR3 DNA is held: 45 bases, read in frame from base 1. This sample was also put to use in a study of T cells of mothers and their children. In that second paper, the authors write: Donors were nine systemically healthy Caucasian individuals: three mothers and their six children. cDNA synthesis consumed the entire amount of extracted RNA, loaded at approximately 1.5 ug RNA in each 15 ul reaction. Sample barcodes and 2-4 random nucleotides were added via the M1S primer in the second PCR. Each mother yielded over 9 million TCR beta CDR3 reads and each child 2.5 million to 3 million reads. TCR recombination output is similarly shaped by thymic selection in related and unrelated pairs, with a minor effect exerted by inherited differences. Normalized repertoire overlap was always slightly but never significantly higher in related than unrelated mother-child pairs. Persistent microchimeric T cell clones were not detected, at a sensitivity of approximately 93 clones per million clonotypes. To look for features that set related mother-child pairs apart from unrelated individuals, the researchers ran deep NGS to compare the TCR beta repertoires of mothers and children. On average, the children were roughly 11 +/- 4 years old, while the mothers were roughly 40 +/- 4 years old. After adapter ligation was performed with NEBNext reagents, the libraries were sequenced on an Illumina HiSeq 2000 with 100+100 nt paired-end reads. To prevent cross-contamination, the mother and child libraries were prepared one month apart and sequenced in separate runs. For each donor, somewhere between roughly 450,000 and 2,100,000 distinct TCR beta clonotypes were identified. Naive TCR beta clonotypes were estimated from low-frequency clonotypes matched to each donor's FACS-determined naive share, without sorting.

The chain joins TRBV12-3 or TRBV12-4 to TRBJ1-1, with a weak D call of TRBD1 (6 bases match). The specimen was blood. This receptor was identified in a girl aged 2 to 10 in good health. In nucleotide form, the sequence is TGTGCCAGCAGTCCCAGGGGCGACCTTAACACTGAAGCTTTCTTT. It codes for CASSPRGDLNTEAFF.